This entry concerns a single TCR beta chain. Libraries were prepared by immunoSEQ multiplex PCR; TCRdb keeps only in-frame clonotypes and omits some of them. This table has 100,000 to 150,000 clones, 92% appearing once. This sample is drawn from a study of blood T cell repertoires in COVID-19. Study summary: From the United States, Italy and Spain came samples of acute and convalescent COVID-19.

During active infection, Seattle patients enrolled and were then monitored through disease. V gave up 2 bases and J gave up 4 bases; unmatched junction bases: 4. CDR3 length: 16 residues. The germline CDR1 and CDR2 sequences are MRHNA and SNTAGT. The rearrangement joins TRBV6-4 to TRBJ2-3, with 12 bases fitting TRBD2. The sequencing input was peripheral blood. This clonotype was sampled from a man aged 50 to 59 with COVID-19, enrolled during active disease. CDR3 residues: CASSDGLAGGADTQYF. As DNA, the CDR3 is TGTGCCAGCAGTGACGGCCTAGCGGGAGGGGCAGATACGCAGTATTTT.